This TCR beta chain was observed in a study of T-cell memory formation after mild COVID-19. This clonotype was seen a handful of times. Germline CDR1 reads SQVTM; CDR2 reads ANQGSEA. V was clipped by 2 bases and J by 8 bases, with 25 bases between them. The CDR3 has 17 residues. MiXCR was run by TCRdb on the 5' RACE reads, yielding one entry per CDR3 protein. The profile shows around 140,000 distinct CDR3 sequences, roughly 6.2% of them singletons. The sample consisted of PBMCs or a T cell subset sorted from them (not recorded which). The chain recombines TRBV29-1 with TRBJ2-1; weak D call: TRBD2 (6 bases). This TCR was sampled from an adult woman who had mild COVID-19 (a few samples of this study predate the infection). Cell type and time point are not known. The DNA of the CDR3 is TGCAGCGTTGAAATAGGGTGGGGGGTGGAATATAAGGATGAGCAGTTCTTC. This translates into CSVEIGWGVEYKDEQFF.